What follows describes a single T cell receptor (beta chain). Antigen unknown. TCRdb's copy holds only in-frame clones and misses some; the assay was immunoSEQ multiplex PCR. The profile shows about 990,000 clones, about 84% of them singletons. This entry belongs to a study of shared clonotypes between healthy human individuals. Study results and limitations: Clonotype sharing across several donors was observed for about 4.8% of naive CD4 clonotypes.

Germline CDR1 is SNHLY and CDR2 is FYNNEI. The CDR3 consists of 15 residues. Losses at the gene ends were 1 base for V and 3 bases for J; bases not matched to a gene: 1. Sample: memory CD4+ T cells from PBMCs. Noted subset: CD45RA-negative fraction. The sequence was obtained from a man younger than 30 in good health. Some clones in this sample may be carry-over from other donors' samples. The V gene is TRBV2, the J gene TRBJ2-2; 8 positions match TRBD2. The CDR3 sequence: CASSEDGGDTGELFF. The DNA of the CDR3 is TGTGCCAGCAGTGAAGACGGGGGGGACACCGGGGAGCTGTTTTTT. The whole variable domain, remainder taken from reference TRBV2 and TRBJ2-2, is EPEVTQTPSHQVTQMGQEVILRCVPISNHLYFYWYRQILGQKVEFLVSFYNNEISEKSEIFDDQFSVERPDGSNFTLKIRSTKLEDSAMYFCASSEDGGDTGELFFGEGSRLTVL.